This record looks at one TCR beta chain sequence and its context. Its antigen specificity is not known. No per-base quality is available; no much larger clone lies one base away. TCRbeta CDR3 regions were amplified from genomic DNA using the immunoSEQ Assay, a bias-controlled multiplex PCR. Per the original workflow: The number of nucleated cells in each sample was estimated from the amplification of reference gene primers within the assay. Sequence reads were collapsed and filtered to measure the absolute abundance of every unique TCRbeta CDR3 rearrangement. For each sample, productive Simpson clonality was calculated as the square root of Simpson's diversity index across productive rearrangements. In TCRdb, the immuneACCESS table is reduced to in-frame sequences with V and J assigned. These tables do not hold every clone; where another copy was compared, an unresolved V gene accounts for under half, and the others remain unexplained. V and J calls and clone size follow that table, whereas D and trimming were derived from the DNA. The sample profile shows approximately 470,000 clones; 87% of them were found once. Of the sample, 0.7% is held by the ten largest clones.

This sample is drawn from a study of blood T cell repertoires in COVID-19 (TCRdb year 2020). With regard to the full study: Samples from collaborators originated in the United States, Italy and Spain and spanned both the acute and convalescent phases of COVID-19. The prospective study material was composed of cDNA or gDNA derived from T cells, B-cell-depleted T cells, or PBMCs. Deeply sampled blood TCRbeta repertoires from subjects exposed to, actively infected with, or recovered from COVID-19 were included in the dataset. The repertoires were released in a freely available public database intended as a resource for research on the immune response to SARS-CoV-2. Samples were obtained from the ongoing ImmuneRACE study (first 160 participants) and from about 1,300 subjects provided by 6 global collaborators. A de-identified subject ID, COVID-19 status, age in years and sex were almost always included in the sample metadata. Where available, HLA class I and class II types were obtained from metadata supplied by the sample provider rather than from assay-based typing. Beyond this particular receptor, the publication reports: The amount of clinical and demographic metadata varied by source and participant and was provided uncurated.

The junction shows trimming of 0 bases on V and 2 bases on J, and the gene matches do not reach 4 bases of it. Sequences SGHDT (CDR1) and YYEEEE (CDR2) are obtained from the germline V gene. Measured from the cysteine to the phenylalanine, the CDR3 is 15 residues long. This entry keeps only the CDR3 DNA: 45 bases, framed from base 1. Participants in the prospective study were enrolled through a virtual design, were aged roughly 18 to 100 years, and lived in roughly 24 United States geographic areas. In the prospective study, participants were assigned to cohorts based on the clinical history participants reported in a screening survey and a study questionnaire. ImmuneRACE Cohort 3 recovered participants were defined by two consecutive negative NP/OP PCR tests, healthcare professional clearance, or symptom resolution. In the prospective study, mobile phlebotomists collected whole blood, serum and a nasopharyngeal or oropharyngeal swab from each participant. Participants in the prospective study had the option to provide additional blood draws and questionnaires over a roughly 2-month period. Prospective study blood samples were shipped either frozen or at room temperature before DNA extraction.

The receptor was isolated from a young woman who had recovered from COVID-19. The rearrangement combines TRBV5-6 with TRBJ2-5; a stretch of 7 junction bases matches TRBD2. Sample: PBMCs or T cells enriched from blood (not recorded which). The nucleotide sequence is given as TGTGCCAGCAGCTTGGGTGGCGGGGGTCAAGAGACCCAGTACTTC. It encodes CASSLGGGGQETQYF.